Following are 28 T cell receptor beta chains from one sample sequenced in a study of OX40 agonist ivuxolimab in advanced cancers. Method: immunoSEQ multiplex PCR; TCRdb's copy keeps in-frame clones and lacks some. In the table there are some 49,000 clones, less than 90% of which are singletons. The material was CD4+ or CD8+ T cells sorted from blood, obtained in a trial of the OX40 agonist ivuxolimab. The receptors come from an adult with an advanced solid tumor such as melanoma, head and neck, liver or kidney cancer.

J is TRBJ1-1 and V is TRBV18; tentatively, D is TRBD1 (6 bases). With 5 bases removed from V and 6 bases from J, the gap between germline ends came to 13 bases. The CDR3 totals 13 residues. Germline V gene sequence: CDR1 KGHSH, CDR2 LQKENI. The CDR3 coding sequence is TGTGCCAGCTCAACAGGGTCTAACGCTGAAGCTTTCTTT. This gives the protein CASSTGSNAEAFF.

The V and J genes are TRBV9 and TRBJ2-2; 13 bases map to TRBD2. CDR1 SGDLS and CDR2 YYNGEE come from the germline V gene. There are 18 residues in the CDR3. Germline trimming cut 2 bases from V and 4 bases from J; bases unmatched to any gene: 8. CDR3: CASSVGLAGDRSTGELFF. The CDR3 bases are TGTGCCAGCAGCGTCGGACTAGCGGGAGACCGGAGCACCGGGGAGCTGTTTTTT.

This rearrangement joins TRBV7-2 to TRBJ2-7; TRBD1 aligns across 8 bases. V trimming: 5 bases; J trimming: 7 bases; junction bases outside the gene matches: 13. CDR1 is SGHTA and CDR2 is FQGNSA in the germline V gene. The CDR3 loop spans 15 amino acids. The CDR3 loop reads CASSTGQGPLVEQYF. CDR3 nucleotides: TGTGCCAGCAGCACCGGACAGGGACCTTTGGTTGAGCAGTACTTC.

V and J are TRBV6-6 and TRBJ2-5; D gene ambiguous. Germline CDR1 and CDR2: MNHNY and SVGAGI (reference sequence). This CDR3 is built from 13 residues. V lost 5 bases to trimming and J lost 4 bases, with 11 bases between them. The CDR3 nucleotides read TGTGCCAGCAGTCGACTGGGCGGAGAGACCCAGTACTTC. Protein sequence: CASSRLGGETQYF.

The CDR3 loop is CASATQQGTYEQYF. The CDR3 DNA reads as TGCGCCAGCGCGACGCAGCAGGGTACCTACGAGCAGTACTTC. The chain is built from TRBV5-1 and TRBJ2-7; maybe TRBD1 (5 bases). The V and J ends lost 7 bases and 2 bases respectively, with 16 bases between them. The CDR3 extends over 14 amino acids. CDR1 is SGHRS, CDR2 YFSETQ, per germline.

The rearrangement uses TRBV6-1 and TRBJ2-1; D ambiguous. This CDR3 has 15 residues. Trimming removed 8 bases from V and 3 bases from J, with 17 bases in between. Germline CDR1 MNHNS, CDR2 SASEGT. Here the CDR3 DNA reads TGTGCCAGCGGTTTCCTCAAGGGTCTCTACAATGAGCAGTTCTTC. Translating gives CASGFLKGLYNEQFF.

In its sample, this clone was seen once. V is TRBV6-1 and J is TRBJ2-2; TRBD1 is a possible D gene (6 bases). Per the germline V gene, CDR1 is MNHNS and CDR2 is SASEGT. The CDR3 totals 15 residues. V was pared by 1 base and J by 3 bases, with 9 bases between. CDR3 region: CASSEGPGDTGELFF. CDR3 nucleotide sequence: TGTGCCAGCAGTGAAGGCCCAGGGGACACCGGGGAGCTGTTTTTT.

The chain is built from TRBV5-4 and TRBJ1-1, with 7 nucleotides matching TRBD1. The germline V gene encodes CDR1 SGHNT and CDR2 YYREEE (reference sequence). This CDR3 contains 12 residues. The ends lost 2 bases at V and 11 bases at J; junction bases unmatched: 6. The CDR3 DNA reads TGTGCCAGCAGCTTAAACAGGGGAAGGGCTTTCTTT. It yields the protein CASSLNRGRAFF. Complete variable domain (other parts from reference TRBV5-4 and TRBJ1-1): ETGVTQSPTHLIKTRGQQVTLRCSSQSGHNTVSWYQQALGQGPQFIFQYYREEENGRGNFPPRFSGLQFPNYSSELNVNALELDDSALYLCASSLNRGRAFFGQGTRLTVV.

The chain joins TRBV7-9 to TRBJ1-4; TRBD1 agrees at 12 bases. This CDR3 comprises 17 residues. With 5 bases clipped from V and 6 bases from J, the junction kept 10 bases outside the gene matches. The germline gives CDR1 SEHNR, CDR2 FQNEAQ (reference sequence). The CDR3 protein is CASSPGTGGASDEKLFF. Here the CDR3 DNA reads TGTGCCAGCAGCCCCGGGACAGGGGGCGCCTCGGATGAAAAACTGTTTTTT.

The chain employs TRBV9 and TRBJ2-2; no clear D gene. Trimming cost V 2 bases and J 5 bases, with 4 bases left between them. CDR3 length: 12 residues. CDR1 is SGDLS, CDR2 YYNGEE, per germline. CDR3 nucleotides: TGTGCCAGCAGCGTTCTAACCGGGGAGCTGTTTTTT. Protein product: CASSVLTGELFF.

The V call is TRBV10-1, the J call TRBJ1-2, with TRBD1 matching over 7 bases. Germline loops: CDR1 WNHNN, CDR2 SYGVQD (reference sequence). Losses at the gene ends were 2 bases for V and 8 bases for J; bases not matched to a gene: 14. This CDR3 region has 16 residues. In DNA form, the CDR3 reads TGCGCCAGCAGTGAGCACAGGGGAGGAGGCTCGACAGGCTACACCTTC. Its protein is CASSEHRGGGSTGYTF.

The genes are TRBV5-1 and TRBJ2-2; possibly TRBD1 for D (5 bases). Germline loops: CDR1 SGHRS, CDR2 YFSETQ. The ends were cut back, 0 bases at V and 3 bases at J, with 12 bases in the middle. The CDR3 totals 16 residues. The DNA of the CDR3 is TGCGCCAGCAGCTTGGGTTTTTCAGGGCACACCGGGGAGCTGTTTTTT. Protein sequence: CASSLGFSGHTGELFF. The complete variable domain, with remaining parts taken from reference TRBV5-1 and TRBJ2-2, reads KAGVTQTPRYLIKTRGQQVTLSCSPISGHRSVSWYQQTPGQGLQFLFEYFSETQRNKGNFPGRFSGRQFSNSRSEMNVSTLELGDSALYLCASSLGFSGHTGELFFGEGSRLTVL.

This clone came up once. CDR3 DNA: TGTGCCAGCAGTTACTCGAAATGGTACACCGGGGAGCTGTTTTTT. Encoded protein: CASSYSKWYTGELFF. The rearrangement joins TRBV6-5 to TRBJ2-2; D uncertain. Germline assignment: CDR1 MNHEY and CDR2 SVGAGI. This CDR3 spans 15 amino acids. The V end was cut by 0 bases, the J end by 3 bases, with 8 bases between.

The CDR3 sequence: CASSLAGSPYEQYF. The CDR3 region has the DNA TGTGCCAGCAGCTTAGCCGGGAGCCCCTACGAGCAGTACTTC. This rearrangement joins TRBV7-2 to TRBJ2-7, with D maybe TRBD2 (6 bases). Trimming pared 0 bases from V and 2 bases from J, leaving 8 bases between. This CDR3 region has 14 residues. The germline V gene has CDR1 SGHTA and CDR2 FQGNSA.

This chain connects TRBV7-9 to TRBJ2-2, with D tentatively TRBD2 (7 bases). Trimming removed 4 bases at V and 3 bases at J, with 12 bases between. This CDR3 comprises 15 residues. In germline, CDR1 is SEHNR, CDR2 FQNEAQ (reference sequence). CDR3 loop: CASSSPGGDTGELFF. In DNA form, the CDR3 reads TGTGCCAGCAGCTCCCCGGGGGGCGACACCGGGGAGCTGTTTTTT. Complete variable domain (other parts from reference TRBV7-9 and TRBJ2-2): DTGVSQNPRHKITKRGQNVTFRCDPISEHNRLYWYRQTLGQGPEFLTYFQNEAQLEKSRLLSDRFSAERPKGSFSTLEIQRTEQGDSAMYLCASSSPGGDTGELFFGEGSRLTVL.

This sequence joins TRBV5-4 and TRBJ2-1; D is tentatively TRBD1 or TRBD2 (5 bases each). Trimming removed 3 bases from V and 7 bases from J, with 17 bases in between. The CDR3 contains 15 residues. The germline gives CDR1 SGHNT, CDR2 YYREEE (reference sequence). This CDR3 reads CASSSPGLGENEQFF. Here the CDR3 DNA reads TGTGCCAGCAGCTCTCCGGGGTTGGGGGAAAATGAGCAGTTCTTC. The whole variable domain, remainder taken from reference TRBV5-4 and TRBJ2-1, is ETGVTQSPTHLIKTRGQQVTLRCSSQSGHNTVSWYQQALGQGPQFIFQYYREEENGRGNFPPRFSGLQFPNYSSELNVNALELDDSALYLCASSSPGLGENEQFFGPGTRLTVL.

The V gene is TRBV27, the J gene TRBJ2-5, with unresolved D. V was shortened by 0 bases and J by 0 bases, with 2 bases between the two germline ends. Germline CDR1 and CDR2: MNHEY and SMNVEV (reference sequence). CDR3 length: 13 residues. The CDR3 DNA is TGTGCCAGCAGTTTATCTTACCAAGAGACCCAGTACTTC. This gives the protein CASSLSYQETQYF.

The chain employs TRBV19 and TRBJ2-7; 7 positions match TRBD2. This CDR3 spans 13 amino acids. V lost 5 bases to trimming and J lost 4 bases; unmatched junction nucleotides: 5. The V gene's germline CDR1 is LNHDA and CDR2 SQIVND (reference sequence). CDR3 sequence (DNA): TGTGCCAGTAGTTTGGCGGGAGCTTACGAGCAGTACTTC. It translates to CASSLAGAYEQYF.

This clone was counted a single time. The chain has TRBV5-4 and TRBJ2-7; D is perhaps TRBD2 (6 bases). The V and J ends lost 1 base and 7 bases respectively, with 15 bases between them. The CDR3 length is 14 residues. Germline V gene lookup returns CDR1 SGHNT and CDR2 YYREEE (reference sequence). CDR3 loop: CASSLPGDLREQYF. For the CDR3, the DNA is TGTGCCAGCAGCTTGCCGGGAGACCTGAGGGAGCAGTACTTC.

This chain uses TRBV5-1 with TRBJ1-2; weak D call: TRBD1 (6 bases). The CDR3 consists of 14 residues. Per germline, CDR1 SGHRS and CDR2 YFSETQ. Between the trimmed V and J ends, which lost 0 bases and 5 bases, there was a span of 11 bases. As DNA, the CDR3 is TGCGCCAGCAGCTTGGATCTAGGGGGGTATGGCTACACCTTC. Its protein product is CASSLDLGGYGYTF.

The CDR3 reads CASITGEGTDTQYF. Here the CDR3 DNA reads TGTGCCAGCATCACAGGGGAGGGCACAGATACGCAGTATTTT. The chain carries TRBV25-1 and TRBJ2-3, with a weak D call TRBD1 (7 bases). Germline CDR1 is MGHDK and CDR2 is SYGVNS. There are 14 residues in the CDR3. V gave up 7 bases and J gave up 1 base, with 12 bases separating them.

The chain is built from TRBV29-1 and TRBJ2-7; D is unclear. Germline CDR1 SQVTM, CDR2 ANQGSEA. This CDR3 has 13 residues. V was trimmed by 6 bases and J by 2 bases, leaving 14 bases between them. CDR3 loop: CSVSPITTYEQYF. The CDR3 region has the DNA TGCAGCGTGTCACCCATAACCACCTACGAGCAGTACTTC.

The chain links TRBV5-1 to TRBJ2-1, with 12 bases identical to TRBD2. Trimming took 7 bases from V and 4 from J; bases not matched to a gene: 3. CDR3 length: 14 amino acids. Germline values: CDR1 SGHRS, CDR2 YFSETQ. The CDR3, as DNA: TGCGCCAGCGAAACTAGCGGGGGGTACAATGAGCAGTTCTTC. It is translated as CASETSGGYNEQFF.

This rearrangement joins TRBV7-2 to TRBJ2-5; a weak D match, TRBD1 (6 bases). The CDR3 spans 15 residues. In germline, CDR1 is SGHTA, CDR2 FQGNSA. The germline V and J ends were trimmed by 5 bases and 1 base, with 14 bases remaining between them. The CDR3 loop reads CASSRDWTAQETQYF. DNA of the CDR3: TGTGCCAGCAGCAGAGACTGGACAGCCCAAGAGACCCAGTACTTC.

The chain is built from TRBV18 and TRBJ1-6; no firm D call. The CDR3 consists of 13 residues. V lost 2 bases and J 8 bases, leaving 7 bases between the germline ends. CDR1 and CDR2 (germline): KGHSH, LQKENI. The CDR3 is CASSPGIDSPLHF. DNA of the CDR3: TGTGCCAGCTCACCAGGGATCGATTCACCCCTCCACTTT.

This chain links TRBV6-1 with TRBJ2-4; tentative D call: TRBD1 (6 bases). The CDR3 length is 14 residues. V was clipped by 5 bases and J by 6 bases, with 14 bases between them. Germline V lookup: CDR1 MNHNS, CDR2 SASEGT. The CDR3 DNA reads TGTGCCAGCAGTCCCGGACAGATTGGAAACATTCAGTACTTC. It encodes CASSPGQIGNIQYF.

With regard to this clone: The junction does not match germline at one end; this may be a read error. The V call is TRBV2, the J call TRBJ2-7; 9 bases are a match to TRBD2. The CDR3 loop spans 12 amino acids. CDR1 is SNHLY, CDR2 FYNNEI, per germline. CDR3 bases: TGTGCCAGCATGAGCGGGGGGTACGGGCAGTACTTC. This codes for CASMSGGYGQYF.

The J gene is TRBJ2-5, the V gene TRBV7-2, with D unresolved. The ends were cut back, 4 bases at V and 5 bases at J, with 8 bases in the middle. This CDR3 comprises 12 residues. Germline V gene sequence: CDR1 SGHTA, CDR2 FQGNSA. CDR3 nucleotides: TGTGCCAGCAGCTCGAACCGTGAGACCCAGTACTTC. Translated: CASSSNRETQYF.